The 2 T cell receptor beta chains listed next were all sequenced from one sample in a study of T cells in localized non-small cell lung cancer. Data came from immunoSEQ multiplex PCR; TCRdb stores just in-frame clones and leaves some out. The profile shows tens of thousands of clones, about 87% of them singletons. The material sequenced was peripheral blood, taken before any cancer treatment. These receptors were collected from a man aged 40 to 70 with stage I squamous cell lung carcinoma.

This chain uses TRBV5-1 with TRBJ2-7, with TRBD1 identical over 8 bases. The V gene's germline CDR1 is SGHRS and CDR2 YFSETQ. The CDR3 is 14 residues long. The J segment lost 2 bases and the V segment lost 7 bases, leaving 8 bases of the junction unmatched. The CDR3 is CASRDQGATYEQYF. CDR3 in DNA: TGCGCCAGCCGCGACCAGGGGGCGACCTACGAGCAGTACTTC.

CDR3 loop: CASSGAGADTGELFF. The CDR3 DNA is TGCGCCAGCAGTGGGGCAGGGGCGGACACCGGGGAGCTGTTTTTT. This chain joins TRBV5-1 and TRBJ2-2; D may be TRBD1 (6 bases). The CDR3 covers 15 residues. The ends were cut back, 5 bases at V and 3 bases at J, with 14 bases in the middle. Germline V lookup: CDR1 SGHRS, CDR2 YFSETQ.